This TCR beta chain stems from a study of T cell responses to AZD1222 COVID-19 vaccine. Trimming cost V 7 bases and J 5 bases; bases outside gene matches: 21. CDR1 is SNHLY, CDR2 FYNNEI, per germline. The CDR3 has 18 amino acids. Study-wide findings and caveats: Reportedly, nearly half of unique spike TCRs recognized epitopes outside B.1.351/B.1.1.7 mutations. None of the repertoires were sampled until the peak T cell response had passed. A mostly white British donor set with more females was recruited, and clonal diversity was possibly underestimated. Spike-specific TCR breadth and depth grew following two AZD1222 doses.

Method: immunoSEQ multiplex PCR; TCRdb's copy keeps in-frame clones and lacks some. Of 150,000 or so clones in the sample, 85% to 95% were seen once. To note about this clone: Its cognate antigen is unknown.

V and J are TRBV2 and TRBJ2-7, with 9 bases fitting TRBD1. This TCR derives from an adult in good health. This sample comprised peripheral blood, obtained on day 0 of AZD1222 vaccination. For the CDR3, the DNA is TGTGCCAGCAAACAAGGGGGGACAGGGCGCCTAGAGGCTGACGAGCAGTACTTC. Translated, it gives CASKQGGTGRLEADEQYF. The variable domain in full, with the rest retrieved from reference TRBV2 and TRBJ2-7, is EPEVTQTPSHQVTQMGQEVILRCVPISNHLYFYWYRQILGQKVEFLVSFYNNEISEKSEIFDDQFSVERPDGSNFTLKIRSTKLEDSAMYFCASKQGGTGRLEADEQYFGPGTRLTVT.